These 9 T cell receptor beta chains came from one sample sequenced in a study of siplizumab effects on memory and regulatory T cells. Assay used: immunoSEQ multiplex PCR; TCRdb lists only in-frame clones, some missing. The data contain some 120,000 clones, approximately 94% of them singletons. The sample consisted of non-Treg CD4+ T cells sorted from blood. These receptor sequences come from a human donor in good health.

The V and J genes are TRBV5-1 and TRBJ1-5; D remains unclear. The germline V gene encodes CDR1 SGHRS and CDR2 YFSETQ. The CDR3 extends over 16 amino acids. V lost 4 bases, J lost 0 bases, and 14 bases lay in between. DNA for the CDR3: TGCGCCAGCAGCGAGCAGGCAGCGGGTAGCAATCAGCCCCAGCATTTT. This sequence encodes CASSEQAAGSNQPQHF.

This chain links TRBV11-2 with TRBJ2-7; D is perhaps TRBD1 (5 bases). The CDR3 totals 13 residues. Per the germline V gene, CDR1 is SGHAT and CDR2 is FQNNGV. V lost 4 bases, J lost 3 bases, and 10 bases lay in between. The CDR3: CASSWQGHYEQYF. The CDR3 coding sequence is TGTGCCAGCAGCTGGCAGGGTCACTACGAGCAGTACTTC. Together with reference TRBV11-2 and TRBJ2-7, the CDR3 gives the full variable domain: EAGVAQSPRYKIIEKRQSVAFWCNPISGHATLYWYQQILGQGPKLLIQFQNNGVVDDSQLPKDRFSAERLKGVDSTLKIQPAKLEDSAVYLCASSWQGHYEQYFGPGTRLTVT.

CDR3 region: CATSTGREQFF. The CDR3 bases are TGTGCCACCAGCACCGGACGCGAGCAGTTCTTC. V usage is TRBV15 and J usage is TRBJ2-1; D is uncertain. V lost 4 bases, J lost 10 bases, and 8 bases lay in between. The V gene's germline CDR1 is LNHNV and CDR2 YYDKDF (reference sequence). CDR3 length equals 11 residues.

The V and J genes are TRBV7-2 and TRBJ1-2, with D possibly matching TRBD1 (6 bases). CDR1 and CDR2 from the germline V gene are SGHTA and FQGNSA. Trimming took off 7 bases at V and 4 bases at J, with 19 bases between the two ends. The length of the CDR3 is 15 residues. This CDR3 is CASTRAPGDRYGYTF. Here the CDR3 DNA reads TGTGCCAGCACCAGGGCGCCAGGGGATCGCTATGGCTACACCTTC.

The CDR3 DNA sequence: TGTGCCAGCTCACTTCGGACAGCTGAAGCTTTCTTT. This encodes CASSLRTAEAFF. The chain carries TRBV18 and TRBJ1-1; D may be TRBD1 (6 bases). The V gene's germline CDR1 is KGHSH and CDR2 LQKENI. V dropped 4 bases and J dropped 6 bases, with 9 bases sitting between them. The CDR3 is 12 amino acids.

This clone has a single count. For the CDR3, the DNA is TGTGCCAGCGGGGGGGCCCAGTACCAAGAGACCCAGTACTTC. This translates into CASGGAQYQETQYF. The chain recombines TRBV2 with TRBJ2-5; TRBD2 is a possible D gene (7 bases). This CDR3 comprises 14 residues. The germline V gene has CDR1 SNHLY and CDR2 FYNNEI. Trimming took 8 bases from V and 0 from J, leaving 13 bases between them.

This chain connects TRBV5-1 to TRBJ2-7; TRBD1 agrees at 11 bases. Germline loops: CDR1 SGHRS, CDR2 YFSETQ. The CDR3 has 14 amino acids. The ends lost 3 bases at V and 4 bases at J; junction bases unmatched: 3. In DNA form, the CDR3 reads TGCGCCAGCAGCTCCGGACAGGGGGCGTACGAGCAGTACTTC. Its translation: CASSSGQGAYEQYF. The variable domain in full, with the rest retrieved from reference TRBV5-1 and TRBJ2-7, is KAGVTQTPRYLIKTRGQQVTLSCSPISGHRSVSWYQQTPGQGLQFLFEYFSETQRNKGNFPGRFSGRQFSNSRSEMNVSTLELGDSALYLCASSSGQGAYEQYFGPGTRLTVT.

The chain employs TRBV5-1 and TRBJ1-6; TRBD1 is a possible D gene (6 bases). The germline gives CDR1 SGHRS, CDR2 YFSETQ. Trimming removed 0 bases from V and 8 bases from J, with 15 bases in between. The CDR3 is 16 amino acids. The CDR3 nucleotides are TGCGCCAGCAGCTTGGGACGACCAGCAGGGGATTCACCCCTCCACTTT. This encodes CASSLGRPAGDSPLHF.

In its sample, this clone was seen a few times. The chain combines TRBV7-9 with TRBJ1-2; D not resolved. This CDR3 is 13 amino acids long. V dropped 3 bases and J dropped 5 bases, with 10 bases sitting between them. Germline V gene sequence: CDR1 SEHNR, CDR2 FQNEAQ (reference sequence). The CDR3 spells CASSLDGPYGYTF. The CDR3 nucleotides read TGTGCCAGCAGCTTGGATGGCCCGTATGGCTACACCTTC.